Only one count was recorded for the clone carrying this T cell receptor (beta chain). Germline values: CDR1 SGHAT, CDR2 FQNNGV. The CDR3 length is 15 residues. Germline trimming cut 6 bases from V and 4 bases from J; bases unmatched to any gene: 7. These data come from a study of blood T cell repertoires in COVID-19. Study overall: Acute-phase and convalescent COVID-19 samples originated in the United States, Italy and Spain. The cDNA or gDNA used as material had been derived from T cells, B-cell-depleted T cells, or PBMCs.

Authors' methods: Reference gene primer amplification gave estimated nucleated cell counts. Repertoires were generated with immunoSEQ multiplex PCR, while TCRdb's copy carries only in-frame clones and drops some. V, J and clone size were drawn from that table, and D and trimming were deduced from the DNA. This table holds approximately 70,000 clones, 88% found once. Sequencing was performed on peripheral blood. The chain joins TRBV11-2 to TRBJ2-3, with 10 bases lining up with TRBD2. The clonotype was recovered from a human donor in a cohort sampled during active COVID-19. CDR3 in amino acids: CASRDLAGVADTQYF. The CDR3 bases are TGTGCCAGCAGGGATCTAGCGGGGGTGGCAGATACGCAGTATTTT. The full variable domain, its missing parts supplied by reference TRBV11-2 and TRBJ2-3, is EAGVAQSPRYKIIEKRQSVAFWCNPISGHATLYWYQQILGQGPKLLIQFQNNGVVDDSQLPKDRFSAERLKGVDSTLKIQPAKLEDSAVYLCASRDLAGVADTQYFGPGTRLTVL.